Presented here are 29 T cell receptor beta chains from one specimen sequenced in a study of blood T cell repertoires in COVID-19. Clones were read by immunoSEQ multiplex PCR, and TCRdb kept only the in-frame ones, dropping some. Of some 41,000 clones listed, approximately 83% are singletons. Sequencing was carried out using peripheral blood. All receptors derive from a man aged 40-50 years with active COVID-19.

This clone is classed as medium-sized. The V call is TRBV7-9, the J call TRBJ2-1, with 14 bases lining up with TRBD2. Germline V gene sequence: CDR1 SEHNR, CDR2 FQNEAQ (reference sequence). The CDR3 has 17 amino acids. J was trimmed by 9 bases and V by 1 base; bases with no gene match: 8. CDR3 region: CASSLEPGLAGVVEQFF. DNA for the CDR3: TGTGCCAGCAGCTTAGAGCCGGGACTAGCGGGAGTGGTTGAGCAGTTCTTC.

The V gene is TRBV28, the J gene TRBJ2-3; 7 nucleotides match TRBD1. With V trimmed by 3 bases and J by 5 bases, 2 bases remained unmatched. The CDR3 extends over 13 amino acids. The germline V gene has CDR1 MDHEN and CDR2 SYDVKM. DNA of the CDR3: TGTGCCAGCAGTTTTCAGGGGGAAGATACGCAGTATTTT. This sequence encodes CASSFQGEDTQYF.

This chain joins TRBV19 and TRBJ2-1; 13 bases map to TRBD2. The germline CDR1 and CDR2 sequences are LNHDA and SQIVND (reference sequence). V shed 1 base and J 13 bases; nucleotides not matched to a gene: 4. There are 14 residues in the CDR3. CDR3 loop: CASSIGTSGSYQFF. The CDR3 DNA reads as TGTGCCAGTAGTATAGGGACTAGCGGGAGTTACCAGTTCTTC.

The chain employs TRBV10-3 and TRBJ1-3; 7 bases agree with TRBD1. CDR1 is ENHRY, CDR2 SYGVKD, per germline. Trimming at V came to 0 bases and at J to 4 bases, leaving 0 bases not matched to a gene. CDR3 length equals 14 residues. The chain's CDR3 is CAISESRGGNTIYF. The CDR3 bases are TGTGCCATCAGTGAGTCCAGGGGGGGAAACACCATATATTTT.

Here the CDR3 reads CASTLGQAVTGELFF. DNA for the CDR3: TGTGCCAGCACCCTGGGACAGGCGGTAACCGGGGAGCTGTTTTTT. The chain employs TRBV27 and TRBJ2-2, with 8 nucleotides matching TRBD1. The CDR3 contains 15 residues. V shed 7 bases, J shed 5 bases, and the junction held 9 bases outside the gene matches. The germline gives CDR1 MNHEY, CDR2 SMNVEV (reference sequence).

The chain carries TRBV27 and TRBJ1-3, with 7 bases that match TRBD1. Trimming took 7 bases from V and 3 from J; bases not matched to a gene: 9. The CDR3 totals 15 residues. Per germline, CDR1 MNHEY and CDR2 SMNVEV (reference sequence). The DNA for the CDR3 is TGTGCCAGCACTTCTCGACAGGGATATGGAAACACCATATATTTT. Translating it yields CASTSRQGYGNTIYF.

The V and J genes are TRBV3-1 (or the pseudogene TRBV3-2) and TRBJ2-5, with D hard to call. Trimming took off 4 bases at V and 5 bases at J, with 8 bases between the two ends. The CDR3 is 12 amino acids. Germline V CDR1 and CDR2: LGHDT, YNNKEL (reference sequence). The chain's CDR3 is CASSPSVETQYF. CDR3 sequence (DNA): TGTGCCAGCAGCCCCTCAGTCGAGACCCAGTACTTC.

This clone was counted once. V and J are TRBV4-2 and TRBJ2-3; TRBD2 might be the D (6 bases). V was cut by 4 bases and J by 5 bases, with 16 bases left in between. CDR1 and CDR2 (germline): LGHNA, YNFKEQ. The CDR3 runs to 15 residues. For the CDR3, the DNA is TGTGCCAGCAGCCTCGACCCGCGGGGAGGAGATACGCAGTATTTT. Encoded protein: CASSLDPRGGDTQYF.

The chain links TRBV19 to TRBJ1-5; tentative D call: TRBD1 (5 bases). The CDR3 sequence is 14 residues long. CDR1 is LNHDA, CDR2 SQIVND, per germline (reference sequence). V shed 7 bases and J shed 3 bases, with 13 bases lying between them. The CDR3 protein is CASNRGGYNQPQHF. The CDR3 DNA reads as TGTGCCAGTAACCGCGGGGGTTACAATCAGCCCCAGCATTTT.

In this sample, this clone turned up a few times. V and J are TRBV5-1 and TRBJ2-5, with 12 bases that match TRBD2. Looked up from germline, CDR1 is SGHRS and CDR2 is YFSETQ. The CDR3 runs 14 residues. V dropped 4 bases and J dropped 10; count of bases not matched to a gene: 8. CDR3 bases: TGCGCCAGCAGCCGGACTAGCGGGAACCGTGACCAGTACTTC. It encodes CASSRTSGNRDQYF.

This clone was detected only once. CDR3 in amino acids: CASSFRTGYSYEQYF. CDR3 nucleotides: TGTGCCAGCAGTTTCCGGACAGGGTACTCCTACGAGCAGTACTTC. The chain carries TRBV28 and TRBJ2-7, with 8 bases identical to TRBD1. The CDR3 consists of 15 residues. Germline V gives CDR1 MDHEN, CDR2 SYDVKM. V shed 3 bases, J shed 0 bases, and the junction held 4 bases outside the gene matches.

The chain is built from TRBV29-1 and TRBJ2-3, with a possible D match to TRBD2 (6 bases). V was pared by 0 bases and J by 7 bases, with 17 bases between. The CDR3 consists of 15 residues. Germline CDR1 SQVTM, CDR2 ANQGSEA. CDR3 sequence: CSVEEGAGSLNTQYF. CDR3 coding DNA: TGCAGCGTTGAAGAAGGAGCGGGTTCTTTAAATACGCAGTATTTT.

V is TRBV6-6 and J is TRBJ1-5; 8 bases are shared with TRBD1. The J segment lost 0 bases and the V segment lost 6 bases, leaving 7 bases of the junction unmatched. Germline lookup yields CDR1 MNHNY and CDR2 SVGAGI (reference sequence). This CDR3 contains 16 residues. This CDR3 is CASRLGQGHSNQPQHF. CDR3 DNA: TGTGCCAGCAGATTAGGACAGGGCCATAGCAATCAGCCCCAGCATTTT.

The V gene is TRBV28, the J gene TRBJ1-1, with a tentative D call TRBD1 (5 bases). The V end was cut by 6 bases, the J end by 0 bases, with 8 bases between. Germline V gene lookup returns CDR1 MDHEN and CDR2 SYDVKM. The CDR3 totals 13 residues. Here the CDR3 DNA reads TGTGCCAGCAGGACAGTTATGAACACTGAAGCTTTCTTT. Encoded protein: CASRTVMNTEAFF.

The chain joins TRBV28 to TRBJ1-5; 7 bases fit TRBD1. Germline CDR1 MDHEN, CDR2 SYDVKM. J lost 0 bases, V lost 7 bases, and 6 bases had no gene match. This CDR3 is 15 amino acids long. CDR3 coding DNA: TGTGCCAGCAACTCAGGGGGAGATAGCAATCAGCCCCAGCATTTT. Its translation: CASNSGGDSNQPQHF.

V is TRBV7-3 and J is TRBJ1-2; D is unclear. There are 15 residues in the CDR3. V was clipped by 5 bases and J by 8 bases, with 21 bases between them. Germline V gene sequence: CDR1 SGHTA, CDR2 FQGTGA. This chain's CDR3 is CASSPGRGLTWGYTF. The CDR3 DNA sequence: TGTGCCAGCAGCCCCGGGCGCGGACTGACCTGGGGCTACACCTTC.

CDR3: CASSTLRTGGETQYF. CDR3 bases: TGCGCCAGCAGTACCCTCCGGACAGGGGGAGAGACCCAGTACTTC. The rearrangement joins TRBV10-1 to TRBJ2-5; 10 positions match TRBD1. CDR3 length: 15 residues. Trimming took 5 bases from V and 4 from J; bases not matched to a gene: 7. The germline V gene encodes CDR1 WNHNN and CDR2 SYGVQD (reference sequence).

This clone has a single count. The gene calls are TRBV19 and TRBJ2-3, with TRBD2 identical over 9 bases. The CDR3 has 16 amino acids. Germline trimming cut 4 bases from V and 7 bases from J; bases unmatched to any gene: 12. The germline CDR1 and CDR2 sequences are LNHDA and SQIVND (reference sequence). In DNA, the CDR3 is TGTGCCAGTAGTAAAAGGTCGGCGGGAGGGTTACATACGCAGTATTTT. Its translation: CASSKRSAGGLHTQYF.

A single count supports this clone. The chain links TRBV27 to TRBJ2-7; 13 bases line up with TRBD2. Germline assignment: CDR1 MNHEY and CDR2 SMNVEV (reference sequence). V trimming: 5 bases; J trimming: 4 bases; junction bases outside the gene matches: 8. This CDR3 has 16 residues. CDR3 in DNA: TGTGCCAGCAGTCTCACCGGACTAGCGGGAGTTTACGAGCAGTACTTC. Translated, it gives CASSLTGLAGVYEQYF.

The chain carries TRBV4-1 and TRBJ1-3, with D possibly TRBD1 on 5 matching bases. Germline CDR1 and CDR2: MGHRA and YSYEKL. Trimming left V 1 base short and J 0 bases short, with 10 bases between. The CDR3 covers 16 residues. The chain's CDR3 is CASSQAGGISGNTIYF. CDR3 coding DNA: TGCGCCAGCAGCCAAGCCGGGGGTATCTCTGGAAACACCATATATTTT.

The chain uses TRBV9 and TRBJ1-2; 7 bases are shared with TRBD1. Germline V gene lookup returns CDR1 SGDLS and CDR2 YYNGEE. The CDR3 consists of 16 residues. With 3 bases clipped from V and 4 bases from J, the junction kept 12 bases outside the gene matches. CDR3 protein: CASSATERGQFYGYTF. In DNA form, the CDR3 reads TGTGCCAGCAGCGCCACGGAGAGGGGGCAGTTCTATGGCTACACCTTC.

V is TRBV14 and J is TRBJ2-1; D is possibly TRBD1 (5 bases). This CDR3 region has 14 residues. Germline V gene lookup returns CDR1 SGHDN and CDR2 FVKESK. Deletions cut 4 bases from V and 4 bases from J, with 11 bases between. The CDR3 nucleotides read TGTGCCAGCAGCCCAGGGTCGCCTTACAATGAGCAGTTCTTC. Residues: CASSPGSPYNEQFF. Based on the CDR3 plus reference TRBV14 and TRBJ2-1, the full variable domain is EAGVTQFPSHSVIEKGQTVTLRCDPISGHDNLYWYRRVMGKEIKFLLHFVKESKQDESGMPNNRFLAERTGGTYSTLKVQPAELEDSGVYFCASSPGSPYNEQFFGPGTRLTVL.

This clone showed up just a few times. The gene calls are TRBV27 and TRBJ2-2; D is possibly TRBD2 (5 bases). Germline loops: CDR1 MNHEY, CDR2 SMNVEV (reference sequence). This CDR3 has 17 residues. V was shortened by 5 bases and J by 2 bases, with 18 bases between the two germline ends. CDR3 in amino acids: CASSTSGRTPNTGELFF. The CDR3 nucleotides read TGTGCCAGCAGTACAAGCGGACGGACCCCAAACACCGGGGAGCTGTTTTTT.

This sequence joins TRBV7-3 and TRBJ2-1; 11 bases match TRBD1. Germline assignment: CDR1 SGHTA and CDR2 FQGTGA. Trimming cost V 5 bases and J 5 bases; bases outside gene matches: 5. This CDR3 has 15 residues. The CDR3 spells CASSPRTGGNNEQFF. DNA of the CDR3: TGTGCCAGCAGCCCGCGGACAGGGGGCAACAATGAGCAGTTCTTC.

This chain joins TRBV11-2 and TRBJ2-1; D is possibly TRBD1 (5 bases). Germline loops: CDR1 SGHAT, CDR2 FQNNGV. Trimming stripped 3 bases from V and 7 bases from J, with 13 bases between. The CDR3 totals 14 residues. CDR3 region: CASSFLAGKNEQFF. CDR3 bases: TGTGCCAGCAGCTTCTTGGCAGGGAAGAATGAGCAGTTCTTC.

The chain combines TRBV19 with TRBJ2-5, with D tentatively TRBD2 (5 bases). The CDR3 has 13 amino acids. The germline CDR1 and CDR2 sequences are LNHDA and SQIVND (reference sequence). Trimming removed 10 bases from V and 4 bases from J, with 16 bases in between. The CDR3 region has the DNA TGTGCCACCGGACTTGACCTTGGAGAGACCCAGTACTTC. It is translated as CATGLDLGETQYF.

V usage is TRBV7-3 and J usage is TRBJ2-2, with TRBD2 matching 8 bases. CDR1 is SGHTA, CDR2 FQGTGA, per germline. CDR3 length: 18 residues. V trimming: 5 bases; J trimming: 5 bases; junction bases outside the gene matches: 16. Here the CDR3 reads CASSLLGEVAGYTGELFF. DNA for the CDR3: TGTGCCAGCAGCCTTTTGGGGGAGGTAGCGGGATATACCGGGGAGCTGTTTTTT.

The V call is TRBV7-2, the J call TRBJ2-1; the match to TRBD2 covers 13 bases. The CDR3 loop spans 16 amino acids. J lost 8 bases, V lost 4 bases, and 8 bases had no gene match. Per germline, CDR1 SGHTA and CDR2 FQGNSA. The CDR3 sequence: CASSSYWTSGSDEQFF. The DNA of the CDR3 is TGTGCCAGCAGCTCCTATTGGACTAGCGGGAGCGATGAGCAGTTCTTC. The full variable domain, completed using reference TRBV7-2 and TRBJ2-1, is GAGVSQSPSNKVTEKGKDVELRCDPISGHTALYWYRQSLGQGLEFLIYFQGNSAPDKSGLPSDRFSAERTGGSVSTLTIQRTQQEDSAVYLCASSSYWTSGSDEQFFGPGTRLTVL.

This sequence joins TRBV19 and TRBJ2-1; 8 bases align to TRBD1. Germline V gives CDR1 LNHDA, CDR2 SQIVND (reference sequence). There are 17 residues in the CDR3. Trimming cost V 1 base and J 10 bases; bases outside gene matches: 15. This chain's CDR3 is CASSIGGGQGSAGEQFF. The CDR3, as DNA: TGTGCCAGTAGTATAGGGGGCGGACAGGGTTCGGCCGGGGAGCAGTTCTTC.